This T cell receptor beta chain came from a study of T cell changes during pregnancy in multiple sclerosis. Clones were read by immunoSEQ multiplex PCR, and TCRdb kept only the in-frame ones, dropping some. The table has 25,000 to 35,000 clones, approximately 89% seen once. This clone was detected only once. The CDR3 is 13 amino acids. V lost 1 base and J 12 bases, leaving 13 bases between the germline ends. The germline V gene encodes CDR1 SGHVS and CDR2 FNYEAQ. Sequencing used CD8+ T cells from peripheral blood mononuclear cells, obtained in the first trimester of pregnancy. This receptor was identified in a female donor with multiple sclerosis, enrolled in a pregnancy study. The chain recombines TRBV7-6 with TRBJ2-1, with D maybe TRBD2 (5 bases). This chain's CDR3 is CASSLDNLRGQFF. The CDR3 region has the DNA TGTGCCAGCAGCTTAGACAACCTTCGGGGGCAGTTCTTC.